Each of the 21 T cell receptor beta chains below was sequenced from the same sample in a study of early T cells in non-severe SARS-CoV-2 infection. TCRdb passed the 5' RACE reads through MiXCR, listing each CDR3 protein once. The repertoire consists of about 80,000 distinct CDR3 sequences, with 13% to 15% occurring once and the leading ten covering 9.5% to 12%. Sequenced sample: whole blood. All receptors derive from an adult who was a healthcare worker with PCR-confirmed SARS-CoV-2 infection or an uninfected control (not recorded which).

V gene TRBV19 combines with J gene TRBJ1-3; TRBD1 might be the D (5 bases). The CDR3 is 11 residues long. Trimming took off 10 bases at V and 5 bases at J, with 9 bases between the two ends. Germline V gene sequence: CDR1 LNHDA, CDR2 SQIVND (reference sequence). As DNA, the CDR3 is TGTGCCATCACAGGCCGAAACACCATATATTTT. As protein: CAITGRNTIYF.

This clonotype was counted ten times or more. This chain joins TRBV5-6 and TRBJ1-6; D gene uncertain. Trimming left V 3 bases short and J 10 bases short, with 14 bases between. This CDR3 is built from 14 residues. CDR1 is SGHDT, CDR2 YYEEEE, per germline. The CDR3 DNA reads TGTGCCAGCAGCTCCTCCTGGGATGGCTCACCCCTCCACTTT. The encoded protein is CASSSSWDGSPLHF.

The V gene is TRBV6-1, the J gene TRBJ1-1; 9 nucleotides match TRBD1. The germline V gene encodes CDR1 MNHNS and CDR2 SASEGT. V lost 10 bases to trimming and J lost 5 bases; unmatched junction nucleotides: 8. This CDR3 spans 13 amino acids. The CDR3 sequence: CATRDRAVTEAFF. For the CDR3, the DNA is TGTGCCACCCGGGACAGGGCGGTTACTGAAGCTTTCTTT.

V gene TRBV12-3 or TRBV12-4 combines with J gene TRBJ1-3, with D possibly being TRBD1 (6 bases). The CDR3 is made up of 15 amino acids. Trimming stripped 5 bases from V and 6 bases from J, with 17 bases between. CDR3 in DNA: TGTGCCAGCAGTAACACAGGGAAGGGTGAAAACACCATATATTTT. Amino acids: CASSNTGKGENTIYF.

This clonotype has more than one count but fewer than ten. The chain uses TRBV6-1 and TRBJ1-1; the D is unclear. Germline CDR1 MNHNS, CDR2 SASEGT. Trimming left V 0 bases short and J 4 bases short, with 9 bases between. This CDR3 is 14 amino acids long. In nucleotides, the CDR3 is TGTGCCAGCAGTGAAGCGAGGAAGGGCACTGAAGCTTTCTTT. The encoded protein is CASSEARKGTEAFF.

V and J are TRBV25-1 and TRBJ1-6, with TRBD1 matching 9 bases. Looked up from germline, CDR1 is MGHDK and CDR2 is SYGVNS. This CDR3 has 17 residues. J gave up 9 bases and V 2 bases, and 11 bases lay outside the gene matches. The CDR3, as DNA: TGTGCCAGCAGTGAAGCCGGGACAGGGTCTTTTTTTTCACCCCTCCACTTT. It encodes CASSEAGTGSFFSPLHF.

This chain uses TRBV7-8 with TRBJ2-5, with D perhaps TRBD1 or TRBD2 (5 bases each). This CDR3 has 13 amino acids. Germline CDR1 is SGHVS and CDR2 is FQNEAQ. With 5 bases removed from V and 11 bases from J, the gap between germline ends came to 18 bases. The CDR3 protein is CASSRDLGGLQYF. The CDR3 DNA reads TGTGCCAGCAGCAGGGACCTTGGCGGATTACAGTACTTC. Complete variable domain (other parts from reference TRBV7-8 and TRBJ2-5): GAGVSQSPRYKVAKRGQDVALRCDPISGHVSLFWYQQALGQGPEFLTYFQNEAQLDKSGLPSDRFFAERPEGSVSTLKIQRTQQEDSAVYLCASSRDLGGLQYFGPGTRLLVL.

This clonotype has a handful of counts. The rearrangement links TRBV3-1 to TRBJ2-7; TRBD1 agrees at 7 bases. V was pared by 0 bases and J by 4 bases, with 9 bases of the junction left unmatched. Germline CDR1 is LGHDT and CDR2 is YNNKEL (reference sequence). The CDR3 extends over 16 amino acids. Here the CDR3 DNA reads TGTGCCAGCAGCCAAGACTACCCCGGGACAGCTTACGAGCAGTACTTC. Translated, it gives CASSQDYPGTAYEQYF.

This clonotype was found a few times. The chain links TRBV9 to TRBJ1-6; D is unclear. Germline CDR1 reads SGDLS; CDR2 reads YYNGEE. This CDR3 has 15 residues. Deletions cut 0 bases from V and 5 bases from J, with 9 bases between. CDR3 protein: CASSVAMGNNSPLHF. Written as DNA, the CDR3 is TGTGCCAGCAGCGTAGCTATGGGAAATAATTCACCCCTCCACTTT. The variable domain in full, with the rest retrieved from reference TRBV9 and TRBJ1-6, is DSGVTQTPKHLITATGQRVTLRCSPRSGDLSVYWYQQSLDQGLQFLIQYYNGEERAKGNILERFSAQQFPDLHSELNLSSLELGDSALYFCASSVAMGNNSPLHFGNGTRLTVT.

This clonotype was detected a few times. The chain combines TRBV7-9 with TRBJ2-5; the D gene is possibly TRBD1 (5 bases). CDR1 and CDR2 from the germline V gene are SEHNR and FQNEAQ (reference sequence). V lost 5 bases and J 1 base, leaving 14 bases between the germline ends. The CDR3 covers 15 residues. The chain's CDR3 is CASSPIGQTQETQYF. The DNA of the CDR3 is TGTGCCAGCAGCCCTATCGGACAAACCCAAGAGACCCAGTACTTC.

This clonotype was recorded a few times. This chain uses TRBV11-2 with TRBJ1-4, with a weak D call TRBD1 (6 bases). The V gene lost 5 bases and the J gene lost 5 bases, with 15 bases spanning the gap. Germline assignment: CDR1 SGHAT and CDR2 FQNNGV. The CDR3 extends over 15 amino acids. The CDR3 sequence is CASSPRTANNEKLFF. DNA of the CDR3: TGTGCCAGCAGCCCGCGGACAGCGAACAATGAAAAACTGTTTTTT.

This clonotype was recorded once. The CDR3 loop is CAWSIGVSGANVLTF. The CDR3 region has the DNA TGTGCCTGGAGCATAGGAGTATCGGGGGCCAACGTCCTGACTTTC. The chain carries TRBV30 and TRBJ2-6; D unresolved. CDR1 GTSNPN and CDR2 SVGIG come from the germline V gene (reference sequence). This CDR3 contains 15 residues. V lost 3 bases, J lost 4 bases, and 13 bases lay in between.

This clonotype showed up many times. The chain couples TRBV6-8 to TRBJ1-1, with TRBD1 matching over 7 bases. Germline V gives CDR1 MNHGY, CDR2 SAAAGT. The J segment lost 4 bases and the V segment lost 7 bases, leaving 18 bases of the junction unmatched. CDR3 size: 17 residues. The CDR3 region has the DNA TGTGCCAGCACCAAGGGGGACAGTTTCCATTCATTCACTGAAGCTTTCTTT. This gives the protein CASTKGDSFHSFTEAFF.

V gene TRBV7-9 combines with J gene TRBJ1-4; perhaps TRBD1 as D (6 bases). Trimming left V 4 bases short and J 8 bases short, with 17 bases between. The CDR3 is 15 amino acids. Germline V gene lookup returns CDR1 SEHNR and CDR2 FQNEAQ (reference sequence). CDR3 amino acids: CASSSSIGTREKLFF. DNA of the CDR3: TGTGCCAGCAGCTCTTCGATCGGGACACGCGAAAAACTGTTTTTT.

This clonotype was counted a few times. The J gene is TRBJ1-1, the V gene TRBV29-1, with D possibly TRBD1 on 5 matching bases. Trimming took off 4 bases at V and 3 bases at J, with 12 bases between the two ends. CDR1 is SQVTM, CDR2 ANQGSEA, per germline. The CDR3 contains 13 residues. CDR3 sequence reads: CSVGGGTDTEAFF. The CDR3 DNA is TGCAGCGTTGGTGGAGGGACGGACACTGAAGCTTTCTTT.

The sample holds a few counts of this clonotype. The V gene is TRBV28, the J gene TRBJ2-6; D gene uncertain. The CDR3 runs to 15 residues. Germline V gene data show CDR1 as MDHEN and CDR2 as SYDVKM. V lost 7 bases, J lost 0 bases, and 10 bases lay in between. In DNA, the CDR3 is TGTGCCAGCAACTCCGTACTCTCTGGGGCCAACGTCCTGACTTTC. It specifies CASNSVLSGANVLTF. Full variable domain (rest looked up from reference TRBV28 and TRBJ2-6): DVKVTQSSRYLVKRTGEKVFLECVQDMDHENMFWYRQDPGLGLRLIYFSYDVKMKEKGDIPEGYSVSREKKERFSLILESASTNQTSMYLCASNSVLSGANVLTFGAGSRLTVL.

Remarks on this clonotype: A clone one base away is much larger, so this may be a read error. This chain connects TRBV30 to TRBJ1-1; D gene uncertain. Germline V lookup: CDR1 GTSNPN, CDR2 SVGIG (reference sequence). The CDR3 covers 10 residues. Deletions cut 4 bases from V and 2 bases from J, with 2 bases between. The CDR3 nucleotides are TGTGCCTGGAATAACACTGAAGCTTTCTTT. It encodes CAWNNTEAFF.

This clonotype occurred many times. In this CDR3 the conserved last residue, phenylalanine or tryptophan, is missing, so a read error is likely. It is unclear where the CDR3 begins or ends on the DNA, so no DNA is shown, and the CDR3 is as TCRdb lists it. V usage is TRBV6-5 and J usage is TRBJ1-1. The CDR3 totals 11 residues, both ends included. Germline CDR1 is MNHEY and CDR2 is SVGAGI. CDR3 in amino acids: CASSNRQTRFV.

Ten or more counts support this clonotype. The chain uses TRBV6-5 and TRBJ2-3, with TRBD1 as a possible D gene (5 bases). Between the trimmed V and J ends, which lost 7 bases and 3 bases, there was a span of 11 bases. Germline V gene data show CDR1 as MNHEY and CDR2 as SVGAGI. The CDR3 totals 13 residues. The CDR3 sequence is CASKDKSTDTQYF. DNA of the CDR3: TGTGCCAGCAAGGACAAGTCAACAGATACGCAGTATTTT.

The rearrangement uses TRBV29-1 and TRBJ2-1; the D is unclear. The germline CDR1 and CDR2 sequences are SQVTM and ANQGSEA. The ends were cut back, 3 bases at V and 2 bases at J, with 5 bases in the middle. CDR3 length: 12 residues. The DNA for the CDR3 is TGCAGCGTTGACGGACCCTACAATGAGCAGTTCTTC. Translated: CSVDGPYNEQFF.

This clonotype came up a few times. This chain uses TRBV6-6 with TRBJ1-1, with D unclear. Trimming removed 2 bases at V and 0 bases at J, with 16 bases between. The CDR3 contains 17 residues. Germline CDR1 and CDR2: MNHNY and SVGAGI (reference sequence). DNA for the CDR3: TGTGCCAGCAGTTACGGTTGGGTAGTGCGGGTGAACACTGAAGCTTTCTTT. Translating it yields CASSYGWVVRVNTEAFF.